This TCR beta chain was documented in a study of blood T cell repertoires in COVID-19. In the study overall: Sites across the United States, Italy and Spain contributed samples from acute and convalescent COVID-19.

Seattle patients were enrolled during active infection and followed longitudinally. Of note for this clone: Additional DNA sequences in this sample encode the identical CDR3.

Germline assignment: CDR1 LNHDA and CDR2 SQIVND (reference sequence). The trim removed 5 bases at V and 5 bases at J, leaving 8 bases unmatched. The CDR3 contains 15 residues. Study processing details: Amplification of reference gene primers provided the estimated nucleated cell counts. The repertoire was sequenced with immunoSEQ multiplex PCR; TCRdb's copy has only in-frame clones and lacks some. V and J calls and clone size are those listed in that table; D and trimming were worked out from the DNA. The sample lists roughly 290,000 clones, approximately 85% occurring once. Material for sequencing was peripheral blood. The V gene is TRBV19, the J gene TRBJ1-4, with 7 bases that match TRBD1. The clonotype was recovered from a human donor with COVID-19, enrolled during active disease. The donor label of this sample is uncertain. The CDR3 DNA follows: TGTGCCAGTAGTGCCCGACAGGGAACAAATGAAAAACTGTTTTTT. Amino acid sequence: CASSARQGTNEKLFF.